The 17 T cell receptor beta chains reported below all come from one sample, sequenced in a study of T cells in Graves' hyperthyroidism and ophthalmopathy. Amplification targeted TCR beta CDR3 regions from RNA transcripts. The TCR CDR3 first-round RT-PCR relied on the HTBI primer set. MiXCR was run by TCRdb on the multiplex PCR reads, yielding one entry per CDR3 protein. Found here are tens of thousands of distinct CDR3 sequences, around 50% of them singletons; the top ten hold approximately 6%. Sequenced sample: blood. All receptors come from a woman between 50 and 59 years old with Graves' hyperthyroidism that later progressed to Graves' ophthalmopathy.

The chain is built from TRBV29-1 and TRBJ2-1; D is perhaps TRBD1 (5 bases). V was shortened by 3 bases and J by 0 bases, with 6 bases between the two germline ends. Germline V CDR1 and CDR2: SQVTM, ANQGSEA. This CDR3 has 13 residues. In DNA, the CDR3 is TGCAGCGTTGAGGGGCTCTCCTACAATGAGCAGTTCTTC. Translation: CSVEGLSYNEQFF.

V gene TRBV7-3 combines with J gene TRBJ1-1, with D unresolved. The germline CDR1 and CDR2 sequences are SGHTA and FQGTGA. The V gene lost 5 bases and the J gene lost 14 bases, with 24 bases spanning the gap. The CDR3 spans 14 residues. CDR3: CASSQSLENTGAFF. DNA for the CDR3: TGTGCCAGCAGCCAAAGCTTGGAGAACACTGGAGCCTTCTTT.

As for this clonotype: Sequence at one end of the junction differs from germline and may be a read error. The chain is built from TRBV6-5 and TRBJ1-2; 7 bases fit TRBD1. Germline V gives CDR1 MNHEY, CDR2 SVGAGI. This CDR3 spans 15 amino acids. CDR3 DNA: TGTGCCAGCAGACAACCGGGACAGCAATACTATGGTTACACCTTC. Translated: CASRQPGQQYYGYTF.

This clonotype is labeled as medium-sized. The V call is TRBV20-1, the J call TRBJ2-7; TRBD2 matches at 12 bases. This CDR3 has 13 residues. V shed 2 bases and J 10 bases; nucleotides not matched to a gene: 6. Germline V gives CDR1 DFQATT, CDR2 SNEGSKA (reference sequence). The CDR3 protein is CSARPGLAGQQYF. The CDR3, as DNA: TGCAGTGCTAGACCAGGACTAGCGGGACAACAGTACTTC.

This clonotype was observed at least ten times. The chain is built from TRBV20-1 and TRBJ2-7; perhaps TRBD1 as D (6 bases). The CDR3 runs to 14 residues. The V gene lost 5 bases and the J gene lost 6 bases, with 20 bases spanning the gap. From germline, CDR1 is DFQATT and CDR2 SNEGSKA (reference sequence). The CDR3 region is CSARLTGLSFEQYF. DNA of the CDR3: TGCAGTGCTCGTCTTACAGGGCTATCTTTCGAGCAGTACTTC.

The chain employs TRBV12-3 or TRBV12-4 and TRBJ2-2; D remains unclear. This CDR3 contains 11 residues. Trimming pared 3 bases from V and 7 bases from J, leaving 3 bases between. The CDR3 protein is CASSFSGELFF. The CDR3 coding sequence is TGTGCCAGCAGTTTCAGCGGGGAGCTGTTTTTT.

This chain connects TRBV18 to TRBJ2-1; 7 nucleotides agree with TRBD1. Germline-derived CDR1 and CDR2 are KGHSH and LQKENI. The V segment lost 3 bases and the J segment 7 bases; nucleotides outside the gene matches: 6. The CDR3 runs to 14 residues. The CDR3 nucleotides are TGTGCCAGCTCACCCGGACAGGCCACTAATGAGCAGTTCTTC. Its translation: CASSPGQATNEQFF.

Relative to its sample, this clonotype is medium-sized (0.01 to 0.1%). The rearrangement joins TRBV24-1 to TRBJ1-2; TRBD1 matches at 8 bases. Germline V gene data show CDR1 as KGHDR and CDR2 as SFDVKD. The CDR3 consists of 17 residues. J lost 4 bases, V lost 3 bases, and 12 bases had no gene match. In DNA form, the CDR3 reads TGTGCCACCAGTGATGGGGCAGGGGGCGACCCTTTCTATGGCTACACCTTC. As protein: CATSDGAGGDPFYGYTF.

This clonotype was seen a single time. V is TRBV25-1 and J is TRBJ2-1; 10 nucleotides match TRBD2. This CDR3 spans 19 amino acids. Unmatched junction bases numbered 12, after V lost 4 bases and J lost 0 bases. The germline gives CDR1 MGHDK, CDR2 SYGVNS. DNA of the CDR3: TGTGCCAGCAGTGCCCCAGGGCTAGCGGGAGCCTTCTCCTACAATGAGCAGTTCTTC. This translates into CASSAPGLAGAFSYNEQFF.

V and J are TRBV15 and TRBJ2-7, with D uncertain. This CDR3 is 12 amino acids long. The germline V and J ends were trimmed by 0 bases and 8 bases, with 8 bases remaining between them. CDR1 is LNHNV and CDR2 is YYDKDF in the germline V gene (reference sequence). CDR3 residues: CATSRDTTKQYF. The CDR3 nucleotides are TGTGCCACCAGCAGAGATACCACCAAGCAGTACTTC.

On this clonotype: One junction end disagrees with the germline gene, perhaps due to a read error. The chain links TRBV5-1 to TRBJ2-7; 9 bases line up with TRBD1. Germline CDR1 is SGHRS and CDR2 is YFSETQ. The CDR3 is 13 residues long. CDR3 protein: CASSTGTGFEQYF. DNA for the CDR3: TGTGCCAGCAGCACCGGGACAGGGTTCGAGCAGTACTTC.

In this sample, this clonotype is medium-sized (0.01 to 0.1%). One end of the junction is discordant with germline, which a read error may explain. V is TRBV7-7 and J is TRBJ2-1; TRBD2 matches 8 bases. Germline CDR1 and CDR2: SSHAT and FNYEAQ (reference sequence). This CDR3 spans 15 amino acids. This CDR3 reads CASSLRREDYNEQFF. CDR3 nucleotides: TGTGCTAGCAGCCTCCGGCGGGAGGACTACAATGAGCAGTTCTTC.

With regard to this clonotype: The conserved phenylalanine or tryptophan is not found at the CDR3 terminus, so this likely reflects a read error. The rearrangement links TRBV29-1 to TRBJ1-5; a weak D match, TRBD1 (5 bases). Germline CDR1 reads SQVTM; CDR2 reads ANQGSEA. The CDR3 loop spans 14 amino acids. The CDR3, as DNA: TGCAACGTTGGATCCATGGGGGTTAATCAGCCCCAGCATTCT. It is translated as CNVGSMGVNQPQHS.

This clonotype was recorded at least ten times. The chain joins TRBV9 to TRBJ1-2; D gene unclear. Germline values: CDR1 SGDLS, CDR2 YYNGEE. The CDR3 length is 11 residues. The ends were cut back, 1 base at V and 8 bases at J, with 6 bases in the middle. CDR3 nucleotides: TGTGCCAGCAGCGTACCCGGGGGCTACACCTTC. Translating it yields CASSVPGGYTF. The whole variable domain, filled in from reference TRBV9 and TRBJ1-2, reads DSGVTQTPKHLITATGQRVTLRCSPRSGDLSVYWYQQSLDQGLQFLIQYYNGEERAKGNILERFSAQQFPDLHSELNLSSLELGDSALYFCASSVPGGYTFGSGTRLTVV.

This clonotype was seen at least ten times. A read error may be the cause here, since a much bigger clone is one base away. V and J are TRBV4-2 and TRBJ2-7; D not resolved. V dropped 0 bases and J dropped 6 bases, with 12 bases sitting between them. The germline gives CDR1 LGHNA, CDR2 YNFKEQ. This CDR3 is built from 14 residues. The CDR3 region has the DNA TGTGCCAGCAGCCAAGATAGGCAGAGCTGCGAGCAGTACTTC. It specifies CASSQDRQSCEQYF.

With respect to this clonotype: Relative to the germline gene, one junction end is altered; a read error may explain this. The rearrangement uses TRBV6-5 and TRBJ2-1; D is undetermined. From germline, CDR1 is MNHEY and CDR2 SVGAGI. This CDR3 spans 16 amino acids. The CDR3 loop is CACSYSSSMGYNEQFF. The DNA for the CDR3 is TGTGCCTGCAGTTACTCTTCCAGTATGGGCTACAATGAGCAGTTCTTC.

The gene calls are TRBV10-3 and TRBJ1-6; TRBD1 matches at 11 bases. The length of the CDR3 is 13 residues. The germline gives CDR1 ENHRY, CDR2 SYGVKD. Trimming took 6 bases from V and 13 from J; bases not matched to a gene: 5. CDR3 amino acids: CAISLGTGGPLHF. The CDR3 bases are TGTGCCATCAGCCTTGGGACAGGGGGTCCCCTCCACTTT.